This T cell receptor (beta chain) was retrieved from a study of response to subunit inactivated influenza vaccine. This clonotype was counted only a few times. TCRdb ran MiXCR on the RT-PCR reads and lists one entry per CDR3 protein. The sample includes about 570,000 distinct CDR3 sequences, roughly 12% of them seen just once. Trimming removed 3 bases from V and 5 bases from J; junction bases left unmatched: 7. This CDR3 spans 16 amino acids. Germline V gene data show CDR1 as LGHNA and CDR2 as YNFKEQ. The same data also went into a second study, on T cells expressing NK-cell markers. As that report states: Synthesis of TCR beta cDNA relied on 5'RACE template switching carrying UMIs.

The gene calls are TRBV4-2 and TRBJ1-6; 7 bases line up with TRBD1. The clonotype originates from a man aged 45-65 years who received an inactivated influenza vaccine. The source was PBMCs from blood, collected on the day of vaccination. The CDR3 protein is CASSQARGRDNSPLHF. The CDR3 DNA is TGTGCCAGCAGCCAGGCGAGGGGGCGTGATAATTCACCCCTCCACTTT.